This T cell receptor beta chain was identified in a study of T cells in Graves' hyperthyroidism and ophthalmopathy. The CDR3 has 16 residues. Germline V gene lookup returns CDR1 LGHDT and CDR2 YNNKEL (reference sequence). V shed 7 bases and J shed 2 bases, with 20 bases lying between them. Amplified regions were TCR beta CDR3 sequences from RNA transcripts. First-round RT-PCR of the TCR CDR3 relied on the HTBI primer set. TCRdb analysed the multiplex PCR reads with MiXCR anew, one entry per CDR3 protein. The table records roughly 200,000 distinct CDR3 sequences, about a sixth of them present only once. This clonotype was detected ten times or more.

Sequencing was done on a sample of blood. This chain uses TRBV3-1 with TRBJ2-5; possibly TRBD1 or TRBD2 for D (5 bases each). The source of this sequence is a man in his forties with Graves' hyperthyroidism. The CDR3 reads CASTLSPPGLQETQYF. The CDR3 DNA sequence: TGTGCCAGCACCCTCAGTCCCCCGGGGCTGCAAGAGACCCAGTACTTC.